This is a list of T cell receptor beta chains from one sample in a study of blood T cell repertoires in COVID-19. Sequencing used immunoSEQ multiplex PCR; TCRdb keeps in-frame clones, though not all of them. The sample consists of 110,000 to 150,000 clones, about nine tenths of them appearing once. Sequencing was carried out using PBMCs or T cells enriched from blood (not recorded which). All receptors come from a man aged 45 to 65 who had recovered from COVID-19. The CDR3 runs from the conserved cysteine through the conserved F or W. Each record gives: CDR3 length, J gene, V gene, CDR3 protein.

17 TRBJ1-3 TRBV7-9 CASREGLWGSSGNTIYF
16 TRBJ2-1 TRBV2 CASSERDLAGKNEQFF
13 TRBJ2-5 TRBV2 CASRAGYQETQYF
13 TRBJ1-5 TRBV7-3 CASSPGLGQPQHF
16 TRBJ1-5 TRBV27 CASSSPGDPFNQPQHF
14 TRBJ2-3 TRBV3-1/TRBV3-2 CASSRGGGTDTQYF
14 TRBJ1-1 TRBV7-9 CASSQNRGGTEAFF
12 TRBJ1-1 TRBV6-6 CASSPGPTEAFF
13 TRBJ1-2 TRBV5-5 CASSLVGGRGYTF
13 TRBJ2-7 TRBV5-1 CASRQEPSYEQYF
17 TRBJ2-2 TRBV7-2 CASSSKIPRGQTGELFF
17 TRBJ2-6 TRBV5-1 CASRDWDRVRGANVLTF
13 TRBJ1-1 TRBV12-5 CASGLMANTEAFF
10 TRBJ1-2 TRBV29-1 CSVKGDGYTF
13 TRBJ1-2 TRBV27 CASSFGGGYGYTF
16 TRBJ1-5 TRBV19 CASTPGPTGRPVPQHF
14 TRBJ1-3 TRBV7-9 CASSLPGAGNTIYF
15 TRBJ2-2 TRBV7-2 CASSLEHPNTGELFF
14 TRBJ2-3 TRBV28 CASSLSPGTDTQYF
14 TRBJ2-5 TRBV5-4 CASSLERGGETQYF
14 TRBJ1-3 TRBV6-5 CASSSGSPGNTIYF
16 TRBJ1-1 TRBV6-5 CASSSIRDRRNTEAFF
15 TRBJ2-1 TRBV7-8 CASSLRAGGPYEQFF
14 TRBJ2-1 TRBV6-5 CASSLLAGYNEQFF
13 TRBJ1-2 TRBV6-6 CASSWEGLRGYTF
17 TRBJ2-5 TRBV30 CAWSPGRVPNKEETQYF
13 TRBJ1-2 TRBV2 CASSTGAGYGYTF